The present entry profiles one T cell receptor beta chain with its context. The antigen is unknown. A J-beta primer mix and a sample-barcoded 5' primer were used in a second PCR of about 7 to 12 cycles. TCRdb used MiXCR to reprocess the 5' RACE reads, holding one entry per CDR3 protein. Of about 1.1 million distinct CDR3 sequences detected, roughly two fifths appear once; the ten largest clones hold 10% to 15%. This sample is part of a study of blood T cells in healthy people across ages. Findings of the study overall: TCR beta diversity, measured per million T cells, fell in a roughly linear way with age. It was not known whether donors were CMV positive (a possible confounder of expanded clonotype changes).

CDR1 is SGHRS and CDR2 is YFSETQ in the germline V gene. The V end was cut by 4 bases, the J end by 0 bases, with 10 bases between. The CDR3 covers 15 residues. Donation came from healthy Caucasian individuals in Russia who were aged 6 to 90. Sequenced input: blood. The rearrangement uses TRBV5-1 and TRBJ2-2; D is tentatively TRBD1 or TRBD2 (5 bases each). The receptor was derived from a young man in good health. In DNA, the CDR3 is TGCGCCAGCAGCCACGGGGCGTCGAACACCGGGGAGCTGTTTTTT. Translation gives CASSHGASNTGELFF.